Below, one T cell receptor (beta chain) is given with its context. Trimming removed 1 base at V and 7 bases at J, with 3 bases between. CDR1 is SGHRS and CDR2 is YFSETQ in the germline V gene. The CDR3 extends over 11 amino acids. The sample originates from a study of multiple sclerosis patients with progressive multifocal leukoencephalopathy. The time point denotes: time of PML onset. Spiked into each PCR were synthetic inline TR CDR3 controls of all V-J pairings. Some clones are missing from TCRdb's copy, which holds only in-frame ones; the method was immunoSEQ multiplex PCR. The sample includes roughly 30,000 clones, approximately 88% of them seen just once.

V gene TRBV5-1 combines with J gene TRBJ1-5; D remains unclear. Specimen: PBMCs, collected from a patient treated with natalizumab. The clonotype comes from a woman aged 40 to 50 with progressive multifocal leukoencephalopathy. CDR3 protein: CASSLRQPQHF. CDR3 nucleotides: TGCGCCAGCAGCTTGAGGCAGCCCCAGCATTTT.